The 16 T cell receptor beta chains in this list originate from one sample, sequenced in a study of shared clonotypes between healthy human individuals. TCRdb's table, derived via immunoSEQ multiplex PCR, lists solely in-frame clones and lacks some. Of around 180,000 clones detected, approximately 92% appear once; the ten largest clones hold 0.065% to 0.07%. Sequencing was performed on naive CD4+ T cells sorted from blood. The subset was: CD45RA+ positively selected. These receptors were collected from a woman aged 30 to 39 in good health.

The chain combines TRBV7-6 with TRBJ2-5; the D is unclear. The DNA matches TRBJ2-7 better at its end, which makes the J call doubtful. From germline, CDR1 is SGHVS and CDR2 FNYEAQ. The CDR3 spans 14 residues. CDR3 region: CASSLIQVGHEQYF. The DNA of the CDR3 is TGTGCCAGCAGCTTAATTCAAGTAGGCCACGAGCAGTACTTC.

The J gene is TRBJ2-7, the V gene TRBV6-1; the match to TRBD1 covers 8 bases. The CDR3 has 12 residues. CDR1 and CDR2 from the germline V gene are MNHNS and SASEGT. With 6 bases clipped from V and 4 bases from J, the junction kept 2 bases outside the gene matches. CDR3 sequence (DNA): TGTGCCAGCAGGACAGGGGTTTACGAGCAGTACTTC. Amino acid sequence: CASRTGVYEQYF.

The chain joins TRBV7-2 to TRBJ1-1; no clear D gene. Germline lookup yields CDR1 SGHTA and CDR2 FQGNSA. CDR3 length: 14 amino acids. V was shortened by 1 base and J by 11 bases, with 17 bases between the two germline ends. In DNA, the CDR3 is TGTGCCAGCAGCTTAGATGCTGGGAACAACGAGGCTTTCTTT. It is translated as CASSLDAGNNEAFF.

V gene TRBV27 combines with J gene TRBJ1-1; 10 bases fit TRBD1. This CDR3 comprises 15 residues. V was clipped by 5 bases and J by 1 base; unmatched bases: 4. Germline CDR1 is MNHEY and CDR2 is SMNVEV (reference sequence). The CDR3 DNA sequence: TGTGCCAGCAGTACCCGACAGGGGGCGAACACTGAAGCTTTCTTT. It encodes CASSTRQGANTEAFF.

V is TRBV9 and J is TRBJ2-2; 7 bases are a match to TRBD2. The CDR3 is 14 residues long. Germline CDR1 is SGDLS and CDR2 is YYNGEE. Trimming at V came to 4 bases and at J to 4 bases, leaving 4 bases not matched to a gene. Here the CDR3 DNA reads TGTGCCAGCAGCCCCTCGGGGGGCACCGGGGAGCTGTTTTTT. Amino acids: CASSPSGGTGELFF.

This chain uses TRBV19 with TRBJ1-1, with no clear D. The germline gives CDR1 LNHDA, CDR2 SQIVND (reference sequence). The CDR3 loop spans 16 amino acids. Trimming took 4 bases from V and 1 from J, leaving 16 bases between them. CDR3 in amino acids: CASSKPGAAGNTEAFF. The CDR3, as DNA: TGTGCCAGTAGTAAACCAGGCGCGGCCGGGAACACTGAAGCTTTCTTT.

V gene TRBV28 combines with J gene TRBJ2-5; possibly TRBD2 for D (5 bases). The J call may be in error: the DNA end matches TRBJ2-7 better. The germline V gene encodes CDR1 MDHEN and CDR2 SYDVKM. CDR3 length: 15 amino acids. For the CDR3, the DNA is TGTGCCAGCAGTTCTACTGCTTGGGAGTTCTACGAGCAGTACTTC. Its translation is CASSSTAWEFYEQYF.

The chain recombines TRBV7-9 with TRBJ1-5; D gene ambiguous. The CDR3 totals 14 residues. Germline CDR1 reads SEHNR; CDR2 reads FQNEAQ (reference sequence). Deletions cut 5 bases from V and 3 bases from J, with 11 bases between. CDR3: CASSRDGFNQPQHF. The CDR3 DNA reads TGTGCCAGCAGCCGAGACGGGTTCAATCAGCCCCAGCATTTT.

The chain has TRBV2 and TRBJ1-5; 7 bases match TRBD1. CDR3 length: 18 residues. V shed 6 bases and J 3 bases; nucleotides not matched to a gene: 17. From germline, CDR1 is SNHLY and CDR2 FYNNEI. The CDR3 DNA reads as TGTGCCAGCAGCCACCCAAGGGGAGGGGGCCTAACCAATCAGCCCCAGCATTTT. It is translated as CASSHPRGGGLTNQPQHF.

Here the CDR3 reads CASSLRQGETEAFF. Here the CDR3 DNA reads TGTGCCAGCAGCCTAAGACAGGGAGAGACTGAAGCTTTCTTT. V gene TRBV7-9 combines with J gene TRBJ1-1, with 7 bases fitting TRBD1. With V trimmed by 5 bases and J by 5 bases, 8 bases remained unmatched. Germline CDR1 and CDR2: SEHNR and FQNEAQ (reference sequence). The CDR3 is 14 residues long.

The sample holds one count of this clone. The chain employs TRBV5-4 and TRBJ2-2; TRBD2 agrees at 9 bases. V trimming: 0 bases; J trimming: 1 base; junction bases outside the gene matches: 4. This CDR3 has 17 amino acids. Germline V CDR1 and CDR2: SGHNT, YYREEE (reference sequence). DNA for the CDR3: TGTGCCAGCAGCTTGGGGCCACTAGCGGGGAACACCGGGGAGCTGTTTTTT. Translation: CASSLGPLAGNTGELFF.

V usage is TRBV9 and J usage is TRBJ2-5; 7 nucleotides line up with TRBD1. The CDR3 covers 14 residues. After removal of 4 bases from V and 7 bases from J, the junction contained 10 bases not matched to a gene. The germline V gene encodes CDR1 SGDLS and CDR2 YYNGEE. This CDR3 is CASSPEQGFGTQYF. The CDR3, as DNA: TGTGCCAGCAGCCCCGAACAGGGGTTTGGGACCCAGTACTTC. The full variable domain, with the rest looked up from reference TRBV9 and TRBJ2-5, is DSGVTQTPKHLITATGQRVTLRCSPRSGDLSVYWYQQSLDQGLQFLIQYYNGEERAKGNILERFSAQQFPDLHSELNLSSLELGDSALYFCASSPEQGFGTQYFGPGTRLLVL.

CDR3 amino acids: CASSTGLARGYEQFF. The DNA of the CDR3 is TGTGCCAGCAGTACGGGACTAGCGCGAGGCTATGAGCAGTTCTTC. V usage is TRBV7-9 and J usage is TRBJ2-1; TRBD2 matches 10 bases. The V segment lost 6 bases and the J segment 8 bases; nucleotides outside the gene matches: 10. CDR1 is SEHNR, CDR2 FQNEAQ, per germline (reference sequence). This CDR3 is 15 amino acids long.

In nucleotides, the CDR3 is TGTGCCATCAGGGGGGATGGACTAGCGGAGCACAATGAGCAGTTCTTC. Protein sequence: CAIRGDGLAEHNEQFF. This chain uses TRBV10-3 with TRBJ2-1; 10 bases are a match to TRBD2. This CDR3 spans 16 amino acids. Germline V lookup: CDR1 ENHRY, CDR2 SYGVKD. The V gene end was trimmed by 6 bases and the J gene end by 5 bases; junction bases not matched to a gene: 10.

The chain joins TRBV5-1 to TRBJ2-3; D gene ambiguous. CDR1 SGHRS and CDR2 YFSETQ come from the germline V gene. This CDR3 is built from 15 residues. Trimming removed 1 base at V and 3 bases at J, with 12 bases between. The CDR3 protein is CASSLSLGVTDTQYF. The DNA of the CDR3 is TGCGCCAGCAGCTTGAGCCTCGGCGTTACAGATACGCAGTATTTT. Full variable domain (outside the CDR3, taken from reference TRBV5-1 and TRBJ2-3): KAGVTQTPRYLIKTRGQQVTLSCSPISGHRSVSWYQQTPGQGLQFLFEYFSETQRNKGNFPGRFSGRQFSNSRSEMNVSTLELGDSALYLCASSLSLGVTDTQYFGPGTRLTVL.

The gene calls are TRBV19 and TRBJ1-1; TRBD1 is a possible D gene (6 bases). Germline loops: CDR1 LNHDA, CDR2 SQIVND (reference sequence). The CDR3 covers 15 residues. V was cut by 4 bases and J by 4 bases, with 16 bases left in between. The CDR3 sequence: CASSTSGGGRTEAFF. The CDR3 DNA sequence: TGTGCCAGTAGTACGTCCGGAGGGGGGCGCACTGAAGCTTTCTTT.